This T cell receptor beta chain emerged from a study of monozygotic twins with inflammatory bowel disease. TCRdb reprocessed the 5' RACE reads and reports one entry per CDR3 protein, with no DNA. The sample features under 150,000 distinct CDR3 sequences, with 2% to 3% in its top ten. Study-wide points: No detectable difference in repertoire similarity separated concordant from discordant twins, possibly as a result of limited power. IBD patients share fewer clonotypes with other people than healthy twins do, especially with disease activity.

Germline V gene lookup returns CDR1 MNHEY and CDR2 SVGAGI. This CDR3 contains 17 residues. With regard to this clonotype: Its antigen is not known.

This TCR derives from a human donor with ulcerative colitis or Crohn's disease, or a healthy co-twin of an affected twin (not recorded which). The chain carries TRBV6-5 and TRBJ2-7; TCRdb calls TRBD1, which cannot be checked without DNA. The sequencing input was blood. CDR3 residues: CASSYPRVRGRFYEQYF.